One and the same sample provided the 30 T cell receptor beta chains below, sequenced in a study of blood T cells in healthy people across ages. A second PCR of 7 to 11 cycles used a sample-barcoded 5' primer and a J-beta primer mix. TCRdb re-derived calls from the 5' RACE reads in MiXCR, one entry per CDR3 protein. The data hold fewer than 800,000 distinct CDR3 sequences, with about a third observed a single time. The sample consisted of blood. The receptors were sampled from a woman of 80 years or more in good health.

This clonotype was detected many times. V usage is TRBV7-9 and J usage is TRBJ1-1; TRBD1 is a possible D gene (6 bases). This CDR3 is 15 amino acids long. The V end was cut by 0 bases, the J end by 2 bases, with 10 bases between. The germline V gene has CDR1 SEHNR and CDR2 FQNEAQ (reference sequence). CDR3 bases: TGTGCCAGCAGCTTAGCCGCGGACAGAAACACTGAAGCTTTCTTT. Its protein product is CASSLAADRNTEAFF.

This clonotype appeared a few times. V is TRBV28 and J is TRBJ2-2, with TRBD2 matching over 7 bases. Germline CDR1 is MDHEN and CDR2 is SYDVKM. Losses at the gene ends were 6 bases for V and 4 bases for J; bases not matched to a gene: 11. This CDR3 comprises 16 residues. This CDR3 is CASSNLGEGSTGELFF. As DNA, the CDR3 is TGTGCCAGCAGCAACCTTGGGGAGGGAAGCACCGGGGAGCTGTTTTTT.

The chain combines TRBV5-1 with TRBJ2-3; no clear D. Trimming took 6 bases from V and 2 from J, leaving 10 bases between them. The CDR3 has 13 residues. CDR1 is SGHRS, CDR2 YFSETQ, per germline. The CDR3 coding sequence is TGCGCCAGCATCGGGCAGGCCACAGATACGCAGTATTTT. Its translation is CASIGQATDTQYF.

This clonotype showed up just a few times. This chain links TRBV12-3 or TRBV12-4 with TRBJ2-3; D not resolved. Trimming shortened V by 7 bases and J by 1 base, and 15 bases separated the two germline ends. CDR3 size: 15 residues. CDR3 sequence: CASTDDRLRTDTQYF. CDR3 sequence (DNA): TGTGCCAGCACCGACGACCGATTGCGCACAGATACGCAGTATTTT.

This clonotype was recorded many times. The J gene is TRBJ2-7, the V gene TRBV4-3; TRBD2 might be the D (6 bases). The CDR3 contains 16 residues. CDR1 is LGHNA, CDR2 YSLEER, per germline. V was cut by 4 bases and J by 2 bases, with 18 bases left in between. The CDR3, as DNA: TGCGCCAGCAGCCTTGATTACGGGGGAACCCCCTACGAGCAGTACTTC. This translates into CASSLDYGGTPYEQYF.

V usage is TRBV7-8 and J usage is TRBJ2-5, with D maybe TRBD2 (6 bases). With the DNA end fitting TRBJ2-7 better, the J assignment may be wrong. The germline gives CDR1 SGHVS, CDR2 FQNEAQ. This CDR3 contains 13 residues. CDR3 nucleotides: TGTGCCAGCAGCTTTCAGGACTACTACGAGCAGTACTTC. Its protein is CASSFQDYYEQYF.

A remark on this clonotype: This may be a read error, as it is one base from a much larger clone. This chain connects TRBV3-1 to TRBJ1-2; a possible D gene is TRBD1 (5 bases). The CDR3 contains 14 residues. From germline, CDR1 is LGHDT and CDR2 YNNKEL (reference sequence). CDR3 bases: TGTGCCGGCAGCCCCAACCCTCAGGGTGGTGTCTACACCTTC. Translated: CAGSPNPQGGVYTF.

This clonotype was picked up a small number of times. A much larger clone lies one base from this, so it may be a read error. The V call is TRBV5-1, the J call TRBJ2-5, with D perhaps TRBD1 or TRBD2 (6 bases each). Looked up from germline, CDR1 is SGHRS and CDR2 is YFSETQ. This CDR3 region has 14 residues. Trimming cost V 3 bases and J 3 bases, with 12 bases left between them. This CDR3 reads CASSWEAGEETQYF. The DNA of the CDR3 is TGCGCCAGCAGCTGGGAGGCAGGGGAAGAGACCCAGTACTTC.

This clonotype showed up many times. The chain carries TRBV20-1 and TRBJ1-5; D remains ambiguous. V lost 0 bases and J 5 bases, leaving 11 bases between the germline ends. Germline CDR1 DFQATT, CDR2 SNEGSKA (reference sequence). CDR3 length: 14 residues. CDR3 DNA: TGCAGTGCTAGAGATCGGAGTGGGTATCAGCCCCAGCATTTT. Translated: CSARDRSGYQPQHF.

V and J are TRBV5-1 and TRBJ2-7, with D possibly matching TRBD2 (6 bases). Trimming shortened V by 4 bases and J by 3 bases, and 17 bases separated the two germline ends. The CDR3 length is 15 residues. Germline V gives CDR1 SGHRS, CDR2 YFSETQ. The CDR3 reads CASSGLDGGNYEQYF. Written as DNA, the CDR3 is TGCGCCAGCAGCGGATTGGATGGAGGGAACTACGAGCAGTACTTC.

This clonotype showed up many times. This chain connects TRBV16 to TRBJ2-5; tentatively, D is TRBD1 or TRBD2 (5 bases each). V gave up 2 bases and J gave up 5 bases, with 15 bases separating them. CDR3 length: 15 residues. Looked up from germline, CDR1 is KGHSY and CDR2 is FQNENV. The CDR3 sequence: CASSQPPRGGETQYF. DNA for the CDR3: TGTGCCAGCAGCCAACCGCCCCGGGGCGGGGAGACCCAGTACTTC. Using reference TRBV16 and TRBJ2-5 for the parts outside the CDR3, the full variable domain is GEEVAQTPKHLVRGEGQKAKLYCAPIKGHSYVFWYQQVLKNEFKFLISFQNENVFDETGMPKERFSAKCLPNSPCSLEIQATKLEDSAVYFCASSQPPRGGETQYFGPGTRLLVL.

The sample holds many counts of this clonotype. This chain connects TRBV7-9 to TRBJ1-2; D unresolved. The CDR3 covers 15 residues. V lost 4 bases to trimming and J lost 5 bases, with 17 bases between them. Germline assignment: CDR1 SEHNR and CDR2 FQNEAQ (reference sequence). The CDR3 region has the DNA TGTGCCAGCAGCTCACTGCGGACGAGAATTTATGGCTACACCTTC. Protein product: CASSSLRTRIYGYTF.

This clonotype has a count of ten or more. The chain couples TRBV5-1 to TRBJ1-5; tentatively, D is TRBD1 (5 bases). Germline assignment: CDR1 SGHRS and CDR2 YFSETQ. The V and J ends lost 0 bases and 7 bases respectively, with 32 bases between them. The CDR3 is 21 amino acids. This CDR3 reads CASSLAKSSRIRAERKQPQHF. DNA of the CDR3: TGCGCCAGCAGCTTGGCCAAGTCGTCAAGGATCAGGGCGGAGCGGAAGCAGCCCCAGCATTTT.

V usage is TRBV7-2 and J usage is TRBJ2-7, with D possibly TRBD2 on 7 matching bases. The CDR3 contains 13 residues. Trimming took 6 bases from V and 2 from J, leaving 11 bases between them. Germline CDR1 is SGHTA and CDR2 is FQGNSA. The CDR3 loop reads CASRAGAAYEQYF. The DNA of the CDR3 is TGTGCCAGCAGGGCGGGGGCCGCCTACGAGCAGTACTTC.

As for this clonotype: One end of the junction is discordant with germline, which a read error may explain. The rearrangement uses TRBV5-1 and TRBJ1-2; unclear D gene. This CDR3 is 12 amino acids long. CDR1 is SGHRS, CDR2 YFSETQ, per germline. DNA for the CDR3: TGCGCCAGCGGCTTGGTTGGATATGGCTACACCTTC. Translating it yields CASGLVGYGYTF.

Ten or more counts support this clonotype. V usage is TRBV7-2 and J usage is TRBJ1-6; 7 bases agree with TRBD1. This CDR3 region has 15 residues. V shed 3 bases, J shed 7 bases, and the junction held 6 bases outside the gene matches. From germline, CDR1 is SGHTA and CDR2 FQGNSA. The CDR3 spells CASSFRQGGNSPLHF. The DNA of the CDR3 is TGTGCCAGCAGCTTCCGACAGGGTGGCAATTCACCCCTCCACTTT.

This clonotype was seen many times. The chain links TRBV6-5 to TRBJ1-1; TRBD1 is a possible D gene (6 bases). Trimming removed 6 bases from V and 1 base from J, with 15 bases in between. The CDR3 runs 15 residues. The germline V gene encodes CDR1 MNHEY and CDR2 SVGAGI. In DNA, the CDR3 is TGTGCCAGCAGCCCAGGGGAAGGGTCGAACACTGAAGCTTTCTTT. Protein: CASSPGEGSNTEAFF.

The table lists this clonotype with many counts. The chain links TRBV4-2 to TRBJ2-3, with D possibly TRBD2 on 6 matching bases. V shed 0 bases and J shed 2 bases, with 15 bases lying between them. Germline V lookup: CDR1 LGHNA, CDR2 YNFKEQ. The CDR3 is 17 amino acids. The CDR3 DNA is TGTGCCAGCAGCCAAGATGGGGAGGCGTCCCCCACAGATACGCAGTATTTT. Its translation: CASSQDGEASPTDTQYF.

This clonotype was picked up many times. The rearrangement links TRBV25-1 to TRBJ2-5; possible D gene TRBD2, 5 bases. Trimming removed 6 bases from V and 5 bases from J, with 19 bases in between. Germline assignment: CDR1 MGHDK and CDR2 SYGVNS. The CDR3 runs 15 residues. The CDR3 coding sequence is TGTGCCAGCAGCGCCCGTCGGGGAAATGTGGAGACCCAGTACTTC. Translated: CASSARRGNVETQYF.

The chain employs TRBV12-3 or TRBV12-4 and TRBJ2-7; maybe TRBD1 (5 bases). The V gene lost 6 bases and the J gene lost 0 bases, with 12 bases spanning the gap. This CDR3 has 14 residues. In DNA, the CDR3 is TGTGCCAGCAGATGGGGCGCCTCCTCCTACGAGCAGTACTTC. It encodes CASRWGASSYEQYF.

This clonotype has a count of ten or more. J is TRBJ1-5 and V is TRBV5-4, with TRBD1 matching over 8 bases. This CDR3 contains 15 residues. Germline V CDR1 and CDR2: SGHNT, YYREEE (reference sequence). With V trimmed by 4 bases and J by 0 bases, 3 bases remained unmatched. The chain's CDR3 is CASSQTGDSNQPQHF. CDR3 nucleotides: TGTGCCAGCAGCCAGACAGGGGATAGCAATCAGCCCCAGCATTTT. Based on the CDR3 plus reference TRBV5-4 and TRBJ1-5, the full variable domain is ETGVTQSPTHLIKTRGQQVTLRCSSQSGHNTVSWYQQALGQGPQFIFQYYREEENGRGNFPPRFSGLQFPNYSSELNVNALELDDSALYLCASSQTGDSNQPQHFGDGTRLSIL.

This CDR3 is CARTVLSGPQPQHF. In DNA form, the CDR3 reads TGTGCCAGGACAGTCTTGTCGGGCCCGCAGCCCCAGCATTTT. This rearrangement joins TRBV27 to TRBJ1-5, with D possibly matching TRBD1 (5 bases). Trimming took 9 bases from V and 7 from J, leaving 19 bases between them. Germline V CDR1 and CDR2: MNHEY, SMNVEV (reference sequence). This CDR3 region has 14 residues.

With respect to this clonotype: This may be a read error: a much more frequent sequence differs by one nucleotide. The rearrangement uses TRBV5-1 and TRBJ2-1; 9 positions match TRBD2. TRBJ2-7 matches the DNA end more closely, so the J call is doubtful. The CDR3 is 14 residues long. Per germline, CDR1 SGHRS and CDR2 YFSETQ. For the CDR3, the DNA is TGCGCCAGCAGTCGAGCGGGGGGCGACAATGAGCAGTACTTC. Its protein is CASSRAGGDNEQYF.

In DNA, the CDR3 is TGTGCCAGCAGCCAAGACGCCGGGGGGGCCTACAATGAGCAGTACTTC. Translation gives CASSQDAGGAYNEQYF. The chain combines TRBV3-1 with TRBJ2-5; the match to TRBD2 covers 8 bases. The CDR3 length is 16 residues. Germline CDR1 reads LGHDT; CDR2 reads YNNKEL (reference sequence). J lost 11 bases, V lost 0 bases, and 14 bases had no gene match.

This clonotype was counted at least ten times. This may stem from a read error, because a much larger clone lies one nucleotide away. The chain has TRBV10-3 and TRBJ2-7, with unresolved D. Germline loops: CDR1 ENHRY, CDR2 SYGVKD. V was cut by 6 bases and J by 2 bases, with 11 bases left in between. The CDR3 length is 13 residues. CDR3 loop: CAIRPGGAYEQYF. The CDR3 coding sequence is TGTGCCATCAGGCCTGGTGGAGCCTACGAGCAGTACTTC.

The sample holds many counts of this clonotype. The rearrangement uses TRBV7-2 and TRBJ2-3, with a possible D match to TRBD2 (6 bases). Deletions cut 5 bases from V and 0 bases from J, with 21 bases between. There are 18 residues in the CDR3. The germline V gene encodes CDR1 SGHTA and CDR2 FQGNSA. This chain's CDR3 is CASSRLWGAGASTDTQYF. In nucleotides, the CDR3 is TGTGCCAGCAGCCGCCTCTGGGGAGCGGGCGCTAGCACAGATACGCAGTATTTT.

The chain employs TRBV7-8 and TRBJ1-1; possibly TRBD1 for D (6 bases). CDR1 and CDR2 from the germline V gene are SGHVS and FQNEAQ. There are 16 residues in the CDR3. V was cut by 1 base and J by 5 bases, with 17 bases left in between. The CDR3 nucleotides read TGTGCCAGCAGCTTAGAGGGGGGACCCACTCATACTGAAGCTTTCTTT. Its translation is CASSLEGGPTHTEAFF. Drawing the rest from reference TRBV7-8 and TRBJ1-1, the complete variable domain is GAGVSQSPRYKVAKRGQDVALRCDPISGHVSLFWYQQALGQGPEFLTYFQNEAQLDKSGLPSDRFFAERPEGSVSTLKIQRTQQEDSAVYLCASSLEGGPTHTEAFFGQGTRLTVV.

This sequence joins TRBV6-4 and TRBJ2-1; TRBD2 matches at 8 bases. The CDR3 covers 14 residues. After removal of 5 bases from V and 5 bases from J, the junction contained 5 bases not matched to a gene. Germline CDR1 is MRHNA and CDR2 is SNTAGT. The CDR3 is CASSPSGLNNEQFF. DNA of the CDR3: TGTGCCAGCAGTCCTAGCGGGCTAAACAATGAGCAGTTCTTC.

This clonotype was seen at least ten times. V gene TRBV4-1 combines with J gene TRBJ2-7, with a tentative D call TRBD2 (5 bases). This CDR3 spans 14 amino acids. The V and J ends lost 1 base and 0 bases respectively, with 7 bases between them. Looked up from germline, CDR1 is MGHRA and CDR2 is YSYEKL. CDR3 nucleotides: TGCGCCAGCAGCCAAGGGGAGAGCTCCTACGAGCAGTACTTC. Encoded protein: CASSQGESSYEQYF.

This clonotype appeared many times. CDR3 nucleotides: TGCAGCGGAGGAAGCAGCTATGGCTACACCTTC. Protein sequence: CSGGSSYGYTF. The chain carries TRBV29-1 and TRBJ1-2; the D is unclear. Germline V gives CDR1 SQVTM, CDR2 ANQGSEA. The CDR3 extends over 11 amino acids. Trimming shortened V by 7 bases and J by 4 bases, and 10 bases separated the two germline ends.